This T cell receptor (beta chain) originates from a study of shared clonotypes between healthy human individuals. TCRdb keeps only in-frame clones here, not all; method: immunoSEQ multiplex PCR. Found here are around 500,000 clones, 65% to 80% of them singletons; the top ten hold about 12%. The CDR3 contains 14 residues. Germline lookup yields CDR1 LNHNV and CDR2 YYDKDF (reference sequence). With 0 bases clipped from V and 4 bases from J, the junction kept 2 bases outside the gene matches. This TCR was recovered from a woman between 40 and 55 years old in good health. Some clones in this sample may be carry-over from other donors' samples. V gene TRBV15 combines with J gene TRBJ1-1; 7 bases match TRBD1. Input material: PBMCs. For the CDR3, the DNA is TGTGCCACCAGCAGAGAACCAGGGGGCACTGAAGCTTTCTTT. Translation: CATSREPGGTEAFF.